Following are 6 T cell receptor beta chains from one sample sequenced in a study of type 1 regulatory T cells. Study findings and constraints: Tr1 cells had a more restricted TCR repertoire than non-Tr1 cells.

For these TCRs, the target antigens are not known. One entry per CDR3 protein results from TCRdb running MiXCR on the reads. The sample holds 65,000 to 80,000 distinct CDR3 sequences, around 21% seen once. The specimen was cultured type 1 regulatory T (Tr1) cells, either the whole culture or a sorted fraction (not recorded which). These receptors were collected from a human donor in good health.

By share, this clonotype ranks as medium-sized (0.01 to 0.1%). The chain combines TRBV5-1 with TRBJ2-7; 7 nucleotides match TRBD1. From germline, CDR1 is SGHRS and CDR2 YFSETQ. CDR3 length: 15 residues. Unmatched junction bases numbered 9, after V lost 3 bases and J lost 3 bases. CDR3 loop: CASSSTIGQVYEQYF. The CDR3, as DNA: TGCGCCAGCAGCTCGACCATCGGACAGGTCTACGAGCAGTACTTC.

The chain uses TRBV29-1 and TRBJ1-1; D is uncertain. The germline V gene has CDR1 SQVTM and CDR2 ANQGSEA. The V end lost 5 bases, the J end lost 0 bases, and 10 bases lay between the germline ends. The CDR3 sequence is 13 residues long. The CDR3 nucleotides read TGCAGCGTTAACGAGGTGTTGAACACTGAAGCTTTCTTT. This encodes CSVNEVLNTEAFF.

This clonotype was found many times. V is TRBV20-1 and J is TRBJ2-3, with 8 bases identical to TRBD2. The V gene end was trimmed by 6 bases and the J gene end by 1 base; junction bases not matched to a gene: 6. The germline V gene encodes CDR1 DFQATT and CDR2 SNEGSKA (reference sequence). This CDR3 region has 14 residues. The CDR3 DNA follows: TGCAGTGCCCGGACTAGCAGTGGCACAGATACGCAGTATTTT. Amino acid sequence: CSARTSSGTDTQYF.

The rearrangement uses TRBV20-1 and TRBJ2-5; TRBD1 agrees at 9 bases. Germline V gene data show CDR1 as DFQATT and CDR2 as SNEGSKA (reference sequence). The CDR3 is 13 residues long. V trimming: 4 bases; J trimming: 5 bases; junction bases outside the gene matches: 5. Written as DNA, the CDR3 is TGCAGTGCTACCGGGACAGGGAGGGAGACCCAGTACTTC. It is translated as CSATGTGRETQYF.

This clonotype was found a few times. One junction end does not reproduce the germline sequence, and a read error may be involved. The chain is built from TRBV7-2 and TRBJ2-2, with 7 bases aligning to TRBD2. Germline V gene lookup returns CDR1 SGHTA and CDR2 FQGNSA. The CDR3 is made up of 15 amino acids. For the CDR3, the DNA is TGTGCCAGCAGCTTGGGGGGGTCGAACACCGGGGAGCCGTTTTTT. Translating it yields CASSLGGSNTGEPFF.

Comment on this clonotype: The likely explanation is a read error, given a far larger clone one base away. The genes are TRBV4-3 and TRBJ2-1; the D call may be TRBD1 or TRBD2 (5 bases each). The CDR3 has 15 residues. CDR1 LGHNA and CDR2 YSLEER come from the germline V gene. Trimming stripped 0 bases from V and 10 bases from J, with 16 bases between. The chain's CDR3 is CASSQDSGWGNEQFF. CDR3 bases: TGCGCCAGCAGCCAAGATTCCGGGTGGGGGAACGAGCAGTTCTTC.